This record looks at one T cell receptor (beta chain) sequence and its context. The source of the sample is a study of shared T cell receptors in the human thymus. The CDR3 runs 14 residues. The V and J ends lost 6 bases and 0 bases, in that order; junction bases with no gene match: 2. Here immunoSEQ multiplex PCR was the method, and the copy in TCRdb shows in-frame clones only, minus some. The table includes fewer than 700,000 clones, 88% detected once. The data also belong to a second study, concerning human thymus T cells. That investigation notes: Donor material was obtained from healthy Finnish infants undergoing corrective surgery for congenital heart defects. Corrective cardiac surgery supplied the resected thymus tissue. Thymic as well as blood repertoires seemed to favor certain V and J genes unevenly. In unrelated individuals, thymic repertoires overlapped highly, according to related research.

This chain uses TRBV23-1 with TRBJ2-3; 8 nucleotides agree with TRBD1. TRBV23-1 is designated an ORF whose function remains uncertain. This receptor was taken from a boy younger than two with a congenital heart defect. Material for sequencing was thymocytes. The CDR3 here is CASSGQGSTDTQYF. In nucleotides, the CDR3 is TGCGCCAGCAGCGGACAGGGCAGCACAGATACGCAGTATTTT.